This T cell receptor beta chain emerged from a study of identical twins. General observations from the study: Abundant cord blood beta clonotypes carried fewer insertions; memory repertoires showed none. Models predicted less out-of-frame TCR alpha sharing in monozygotic twins than was found.

Trimming stripped 3 bases from V and 8 bases from J, with 11 bases between. This CDR3 has 13 residues. TCRdb re-derived calls from the 5' RACE reads in MiXCR, one entry per CDR3 protein. The sample holds 220,000 or so distinct CDR3 sequences, about 7% seen once. This clonotype has a handful of counts. The target antigen is unknown. This sample also belongs to another study, concerning yellow fever vaccine responses in identical twins.

The sequence came from a woman under 30 in good health. The V call is TRBV12-3 or TRBV12-4, the J call TRBJ2-1; D possibly uses TRBD1 or TRBD2 (5 bases each). The specimen sequenced was memory (CD45RO+) T cells sorted from blood. CDR3 residues: CASSFGAVDEQFF. The CDR3 DNA reads as TGTGCCAGCAGTTTCGGGGCTGTCGATGAGCAGTTCTTC.